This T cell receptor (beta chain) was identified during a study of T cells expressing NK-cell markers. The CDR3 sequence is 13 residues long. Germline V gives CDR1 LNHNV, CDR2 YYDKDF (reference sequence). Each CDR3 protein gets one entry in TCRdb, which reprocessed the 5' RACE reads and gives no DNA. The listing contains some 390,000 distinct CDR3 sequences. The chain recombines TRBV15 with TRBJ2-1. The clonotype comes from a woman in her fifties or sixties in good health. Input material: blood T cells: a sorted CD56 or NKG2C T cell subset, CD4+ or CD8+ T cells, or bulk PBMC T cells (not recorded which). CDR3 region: CATRTVSYNEQFF. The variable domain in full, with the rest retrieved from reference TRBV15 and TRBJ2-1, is DAMVIQNPRYQVTQFGKPVTLSCSQTLNHNVMYWYQQKSSQAPKLLFHYYDKDFNNEADTPDNFQSRRPNTSFCFLDIRSPGLGDTAMYLCATRTVSYNEQFFGPGTRLTVL.